Below are 9 T cell receptor beta chains sequenced from a single sample in a study of cytomegalovirus exposure and HLA in healthy donors. Use of 60 Vbeta and 13 Jbeta primers characterized the PCR. Here immunoSEQ multiplex PCR was the method, and the copy in TCRdb shows in-frame clones only, minus some. The data show fewer than 200,000 clones, around 80% seen once. Sequencing was performed on PBMCs. The receptors here all came from a male donor in good health and CMV-seronegative.

The rearrangement uses TRBV5-1 and TRBJ1-4; D is possibly TRBD1 (5 bases). V shed 1 base and J shed 3 bases, with 13 bases lying between them. The CDR3 spans 16 residues. Germline assignment: CDR1 SGHRS and CDR2 YFSETQ. CDR3 in amino acids: CASSLSRGSANEKLFF. For the CDR3, the DNA is TGCGCCAGCAGCTTGAGTAGGGGATCAGCTAATGAAAAACTGTTTTTT. Drawing the rest from reference TRBV5-1 and TRBJ1-4, the complete variable domain is KAGVTQTPRYLIKTRGQQVTLSCSPISGHRSVSWYQQTPGQGLQFLFEYFSETQRNKGNFPGRFSGRQFSNSRSEMNVSTLELGDSALYLCASSLSRGSANEKLFFGSGTQLSVL.

The rearrangement links TRBV5-6 to TRBJ2-1; perhaps TRBD1 as D (6 bases). Germline V lookup: CDR1 SGHDT, CDR2 YYEEEE. V dropped 2 bases and J dropped 5 bases, with 8 bases sitting between them. This CDR3 comprises 13 residues. The CDR3 DNA follows: TGTGCCAGCAGCTTAACAGGGAACAATGAGCAGTTCTTC. It encodes CASSLTGNNEQFF.

This chain links TRBV6-1 with TRBJ1-4; 7 bases agree with TRBD1. Losses at the gene ends were 8 bases for V and 6 bases for J; bases not matched to a gene: 9. CDR1 and CDR2 (germline): MNHNS, SASEGT. CDR3 length: 14 amino acids. CDR3 loop: CASVRQGTDEKLFF. CDR3 nucleotide sequence: TGTGCCAGCGTACGACAGGGAACGGATGAAAAACTGTTTTTT.

The CDR3 DNA reads as TGTGCCAGCAGTCCACAGAGAAATCAGCCCCAGCATTTT. Translated: CASSPQRNQPQHF. The chain is built from TRBV28 and TRBJ1-5, with D unresolved. The CDR3 covers 13 residues. The V gene's germline CDR1 is MDHEN and CDR2 SYDVKM. Trimming took off 5 bases at V and 4 bases at J, with 9 bases between the two ends.

This clone was seen more than once but under ten times. This sequence joins TRBV7-6 and TRBJ2-5, with 7 bases that match TRBD2. The CDR3 loop spans 15 amino acids. Trimming took 5 bases from V and 2 from J; bases not matched to a gene: 8. Germline values: CDR1 SGHVS, CDR2 FNYEAQ. CDR3 in amino acids: CASSNIGGTQETQYF. The CDR3 DNA follows: TGTGCCAGCAGCAACATCGGGGGGACGCAAGAGACCCAGTACTTC.

The chain employs TRBV5-1 and TRBJ2-7; 9 positions match TRBD1. V was pared by 4 bases and J by 4 bases, with 9 bases of the junction left unmatched. Germline values: CDR1 SGHRS, CDR2 YFSETQ. The CDR3 length is 15 residues. The CDR3 here is CASSIGQGSGYEQYF. CDR3 DNA: TGCGCCAGCAGCATTGGACAGGGGAGTGGATACGAGCAGTACTTC.

This clone was observed once. The J gene is TRBJ2-5, the V gene TRBV7-6; possibly TRBD1 for D (6 bases). The J call may be wrong; the DNA end is better matched by TRBJ2-7. The germline gives CDR1 SGHVS, CDR2 FNYEAQ. The CDR3 runs to 17 residues. The CDR3 here is CASSLTAGLRGPYEQYF. In DNA, the CDR3 is TGTGCCAGCAGCTTAACGGCAGGTCTCAGGGGCCCCTACGAGCAGTACTTC.

This clone has a single count. The V gene is TRBV5-1, the J gene TRBJ1-1, with 11 nucleotides matching TRBD1. Germline V gene lookup returns CDR1 SGHRS and CDR2 YFSETQ. This CDR3 contains 16 residues. V was clipped by 4 bases and J by 5 bases; unmatched bases: 10. In DNA, the CDR3 is TGCGCCAGCAGCAAGGACAGGGGGCGTTTGGGGACTGAAGCTTTCTTT. This sequence encodes CASSKDRGRLGTEAFF.

This chain's CDR3 is CASHTGSLPVEKLFF. CDR3 in DNA: TGCGCCAGCCATACAGGGAGCCTACCCGTTGAAAAACTGTTTTTT. The chain uses TRBV5-1 and TRBJ1-4; perhaps TRBD1 as D (6 bases). CDR1 is SGHRS and CDR2 is YFSETQ in the germline V gene. CDR3 length equals 15 residues. The V end was cut by 7 bases, the J end by 7 bases, with 20 bases between.